Listed here are 20 T cell receptor beta chains from one sample, sequenced in a study of control samples from healthy donors and cancer patients. Data came from immunoSEQ multiplex PCR; TCRdb stores just in-frame clones and leaves some out. In the table there are roughly 140,000 clones, under 90% of which are singletons. What was sequenced was blood. The receptors here all came from a man younger than 45 in good health.

The CDR3 coding sequence is TGTGCCAGCAGTTACTCGACTGGCCGTAAAAACTATGGCTACACCTTC. Encoded protein: CASSYSTGRKNYGYTF. The V call is TRBV6-5, the J call TRBJ1-2, with unresolved D. V was cut by 0 bases and J by 2 bases, with 13 bases left in between. Looked up from germline, CDR1 is MNHEY and CDR2 is SVGAGI. The CDR3 runs to 16 residues.

The chain employs TRBV27 and TRBJ1-2; the match to TRBD1 covers 8 bases. Germline V gene lookup returns CDR1 MNHEY and CDR2 SMNVEV (reference sequence). With 4 bases clipped from V and 5 bases from J, the junction kept 6 bases outside the gene matches. This CDR3 spans 14 amino acids. CDR3 bases: TGTGCCAGCAGTTCTGTGGGACAGGCATATGGCTACACCTTC. Translated: CASSSVGQAYGYTF.

The chain employs TRBV11-2 and TRBJ2-3, with TRBD2 matching 11 bases. The V gene's germline CDR1 is SGHAT and CDR2 FQNNGV. The CDR3 has 16 amino acids. Germline trimming cut 5 bases from V and 8 bases from J; bases unmatched to any gene: 12. The CDR3 is CASSGEGSGRAFTQYF. Here the CDR3 DNA reads TGTGCCAGCAGCGGAGAGGGTAGCGGGAGGGCCTTTACGCAGTATTTT.

The chain recombines TRBV29-1 with TRBJ2-7; 7 bases are a match to TRBD2. Germline CDR1 is SQVTM and CDR2 is ANQGSEA. The CDR3 length is 14 residues. With V trimmed by 4 bases and J by 6 bases, 12 bases remained unmatched. The CDR3, as DNA: TGCAGCGTTGTAAGTGGGAGGGCCCCCTCCGAGCAGTACTTC. Protein: CSVVSGRAPSEQYF.

The chain has TRBV12-3 or TRBV12-4 and TRBJ1-3; the D is unclear. The CDR3 spans 12 residues. V shed 7 bases and J shed 0 bases, with 4 bases lying between them. Written as DNA, the CDR3 is TGTGCCAGCAATCCCTCTGGAAACACCATATATTTT. Its protein product is CASNPSGNTIYF.

The rearrangement links TRBV6-6 to TRBJ1-5; D gene ambiguous. Germline assignment: CDR1 MNHNY and CDR2 SVGAGI (reference sequence). This CDR3 comprises 15 residues. The ends were cut back, 5 bases at V and 7 bases at J, with 18 bases in the middle. The CDR3 DNA reads TGTGCCAGCAGTCCAGGCGGACCGCCTCGACAGCCCCAGCATTTT. This encodes CASSPGGPPRQPQHF.

The V call is TRBV6-2 or TRBV6-3, the J call TRBJ2-1; D ambiguous. Trimming took 2 bases from V and 0 from J, leaving 11 bases between them. The CDR3 has 16 residues. CDR1 is MNHEY, CDR2 SVGEGT, per germline. Here the CDR3 DNA reads TGTGCCAGCAGTTACAGAGAGAGGAGCTCCTACAATGAGCAGTTCTTC. Translating gives CASSYRERSSYNEQFF.

The chain combines TRBV10-3 with TRBJ1-2; D is possibly TRBD1 (5 bases). CDR1 is ENHRY and CDR2 is SYGVKD in the germline V gene. The ends were cut back, 2 bases at V and 4 bases at J, with 8 bases in the middle. The CDR3 extends over 13 amino acids. The CDR3 nucleotides are TGTGCCATCAGTGAGGGGGCTGGCTATGGCTACACCTTC. It translates to CAISEGAGYGYTF.

CDR3 sequence: CASRTGLEAFF. DNA of the CDR3: TGTGCCAGCAGGACGGGGCTCGAAGCTTTCTTT. The chain couples TRBV7-9 to TRBJ1-1; a weak D match, TRBD1 (5 bases). Trimming took off 6 bases at V and 8 bases at J, with 10 bases between the two ends. This CDR3 is 11 amino acids long. The germline CDR1 and CDR2 sequences are SEHNR and FQNEAQ (reference sequence).

The V call is TRBV11-2, the J call TRBJ2-7; no clear D. This CDR3 is built from 15 residues. V shed 0 bases and J shed 3 bases, with 12 bases lying between them. The germline V gene has CDR1 SGHAT and CDR2 FQNNGV. CDR3 DNA sequence: TGTGCCAGCAGCTTAGATGGCCGGGCTCACTACGAGCAGTACTTC. Its protein is CASSLDGRAHYEQYF.

This clone was detected only a few times. The J gene is TRBJ2-1, the V gene TRBV2; D possibly corresponds to TRBD2 (5 bases). Trimming shortened V by 2 bases and J by 0 bases, and 8 bases separated the two germline ends. The length of the CDR3 is 15 residues. CDR1 is SNHLY, CDR2 FYNNEI, per germline. This chain's CDR3 is CASSEQRSSYNEQFF. The DNA for the CDR3 is TGTGCCAGCAGTGAACAGCGGAGCTCCTACAATGAGCAGTTCTTC.

V gene TRBV19 combines with J gene TRBJ2-7; D not certain. The CDR3 extends over 15 amino acids. The V gene lost 1 base and the J gene lost 0 bases, with 10 bases spanning the gap. The germline V gene has CDR1 LNHDA and CDR2 SQIVND (reference sequence). The CDR3 DNA reads TGTGCCAGTAGTATAGCCCCTTCCAGCTCCTACGAGCAGTACTTC. Protein product: CASSIAPSSSYEQYF. Full variable domain (rest looked up from reference TRBV19 and TRBJ2-7): DGGITQSPKYLFRKEGQNVTLSCEQNLNHDAMYWYRQDPGQGLRLIYYSQIVNDFQKGDIAEGYSVSREKKESFPLTVTSAQKNPTAFYLCASSIAPSSSYEQYFGPGTRLTVT.

This chain connects TRBV18 to TRBJ2-5, with D tentatively TRBD2 (5 bases). Per germline, CDR1 KGHSH and CDR2 LQKENI. The ends were cut back, 3 bases at V and 3 bases at J, with 8 bases in the middle. The CDR3 totals 13 residues. The CDR3 here is CASSPDGKETQYF. The CDR3 nucleotides are TGTGCCAGCTCACCGGACGGGAAAGAGACCCAGTACTTC.

The rearrangement joins TRBV30 to TRBJ2-7, with 9 nucleotides matching TRBD2. CDR1 GTSNPN and CDR2 SVGIG come from the germline V gene (reference sequence). V gave up 4 bases and J gave up 4 bases; unmatched junction bases: 2. CDR3 length: 12 residues. CDR3 coding DNA: TGTGCCTGGACTAGCGGGAAATACGAGCAGTACTTC. This gives the protein CAWTSGKYEQYF.

The table lists this clone with many counts. The gene calls are TRBV24-1 and TRBJ1-1, with D hard to call. The length of the CDR3 is 12 residues. V lost 6 bases and J 4 bases, leaving 8 bases between the germline ends. Per the germline V gene, CDR1 is KGHDR and CDR2 is SFDVKD. This CDR3 is CATSSPGTEAFF. The CDR3, as DNA: TGTGCCACCAGTTCCCCAGGCACTGAAGCTTTCTTT.

V gene TRBV2 combines with J gene TRBJ1-2; 10 bases agree with TRBD1. Unmatched junction bases numbered 11, after V lost 10 bases and J lost 6 bases. The germline gives CDR1 SNHLY, CDR2 FYNNEI. CDR3 size: 14 residues. DNA for the CDR3: TGTGCCATCGCCCGCCGGGACAGGGGAAATGGCTACACCTTC. Translating it yields CAIARRDRGNGYTF. Full variable domain (remainder filled in from reference TRBV2 and TRBJ1-2): EPEVTQTPSHQVTQMGQEVILRCVPISNHLYFYWYRQILGQKVEFLVSFYNNEISEKSEIFDDQFSVERPDGSNFTLKIRSTKLEDSAMYFCAIARRDRGNGYTFGSGTRLTVV.

This chain joins TRBV21-1 and TRBJ2-7; the D segment call TRBD1 is taken from the table without a DNA check. TRBV21-1 is described as a pseudogene. This CDR3 region has 12 residues. Here the CDR3 DNA reads TGTGCCAGCAGCAAGACAGAATACGAGCAGTACTTC. The encoded protein is CASSKTEYEQYF.

The chain is built from TRBV18 and TRBJ1-4; D is uncertain. V was shortened by 3 bases and J by 0 bases, with 11 bases between the two germline ends. The CDR3 extends over 16 amino acids. Germline CDR1 reads KGHSH; CDR2 reads LQKENI. The CDR3 bases are TGTGCCAGCTCACCGACTTCTGGCACAACTAATGAAAAACTGTTTTTT. Translating gives CASSPTSGTTNEKLFF.

Only one count was recorded for this clone. This sequence joins TRBV25-1 and TRBJ2-7; 8 positions match TRBD1. Unmatched junction bases numbered 3, after V lost 5 bases and J lost 0 bases. This CDR3 spans 14 amino acids. From germline, CDR1 is MGHDK and CDR2 SYGVNS. In DNA, the CDR3 is TGTGCCAGCAGTCACAGGGGGGCCTCCTACGAGCAGTACTTC. It codes for CASSHRGASYEQYF.

The chain carries TRBV18 and TRBJ1-5, with 9 bases identical to TRBD1. The J segment lost 7 bases and the V segment lost 4 bases, leaving 5 bases of the junction unmatched. Germline values: CDR1 KGHSH, CDR2 LQKENI. The CDR3 contains 14 residues. CDR3 sequence reads: CASSLEQGAQPQHF. CDR3 sequence (DNA): TGTGCCAGCTCACTAGAACAGGGGGCGCAGCCCCAGCATTTT. Filled out from reference TRBV18 and TRBJ1-5, the complete variable domain reads NAGVMQNPRHLVRRRGQEARLRCSPMKGHSHVYWYRQLPEEGLKFMVYLQKENIIDESGMPKERFSAEFPKEGPSILRIQQVVRGDSAAYFCASSLEQGAQPQHFGDGTRLSIL.